One sample yielded the 30 T cell receptor beta chains listed below, sequenced in a study of shared clonotypes between healthy human individuals. Sequencing used immunoSEQ multiplex PCR; TCRdb keeps in-frame clones, though not all of them. The data contain roughly 1,500,000 clones, 95% to 99% of them singletons. The sequenced sample consisted of naive CD4+ T cells sorted from blood. Subset described: CD45RA+ positively selected. Receptors were obtained from a man under 40 in good health.

Regarding this clone: The same CDR3 also results from other DNA sequences found in this sample. This sequence joins TRBV28 and TRBJ1-5; 7 bases fit TRBD1. The trim removed 5 bases at V and 3 bases at J, leaving 7 bases unmatched. The germline V gene has CDR1 MDHEN and CDR2 SYDVKM. CDR3 length equals 15 residues. The CDR3 is CASSQIDRDNQPQHF. CDR3 bases: TGTGCCAGCAGTCAAATAGACAGGGACAATCAGCCCCAGCATTTT. Full variable domain (outside the CDR3, taken from reference TRBV28 and TRBJ1-5): DVKVTQSSRYLVKRTGEKVFLECVQDMDHENMFWYRQDPGLGLRLIYFSYDVKMKEKGDIPEGYSVSREKKERFSLILESASTNQTSMYLCASSQIDRDNQPQHFGDGTRLSIL.

Notes on this clone: This sample also contains other DNA sequences that code for the same CDR3. The chain couples TRBV5-1 to TRBJ1-2; 7 nucleotides align to TRBD1. This CDR3 comprises 13 residues. Trimming at V came to 3 bases and at J to 2 bases, leaving 1 base not matched to a gene. Germline V gene lookup returns CDR1 SGHRS and CDR2 YFSETQ. DNA of the CDR3: TGCGCCAGCAGCTCGGGACAGAACTATGGCTACACCTTC. As protein: CASSSGQNYGYTF.

This sequence joins TRBV2 and TRBJ1-5; 12 bases agree with TRBD1. The CDR3 consists of 15 residues. The junction had 8 bases not matched to a gene; V was cut back by 7 bases and J by 7 bases. In germline, CDR1 is SNHLY, CDR2 FYNNEI. CDR3 DNA sequence: TGTGCCAGCAAGGGGGACAGGGGGCCGGAACAGCCCCAGCATTTT. Protein: CASKGDRGPEQPQHF.

The V call is TRBV11-2, the J call TRBJ2-5; D is perhaps TRBD1 or TRBD2 (5 bases each). Germline-derived CDR1 and CDR2 are SGHAT and FQNNGV. The CDR3 extends over 14 amino acids. V was clipped by 3 bases and J by 5 bases, with 13 bases between them. The CDR3 loop is CASSLGQGEETQYF. CDR3 nucleotide sequence: TGTGCCAGCAGCTTGGGGCAGGGAGAGGAGACCCAGTACTTC.

The chain uses TRBV21-1 and TRBJ2-7; the table assigns TRBD2, which was not confirmed against the DNA. TRBV21-1 is described as a pseudogene. The length of the CDR3 is 17 residues. CDR3 region: CASTKNGISGSFYEQYF. CDR3 DNA: TGTGCCAGCACCAAAAATGGTATTAGCGGGAGTTTTTACGAGCAGTACTTC.

The V and J genes are TRBV29-1 and TRBJ2-3; 8 bases are a match to TRBD1. This CDR3 region has 13 residues. The V gene end was trimmed by 4 bases and the J gene end by 5 bases; junction bases not matched to a gene: 5. Germline V gene sequence: CDR1 SQVTM, CDR2 ANQGSEA. CDR3: CSVAQGAGDTQYF. CDR3 bases: TGCAGCGTTGCCCAGGGGGCTGGAGATACGCAGTATTTT.

The chain joins TRBV7-9 to TRBJ1-4; D gene unclear. V shed 1 base and J shed 3 bases, with 9 bases lying between them. This CDR3 is 15 amino acids long. Germline V gives CDR1 SEHNR, CDR2 FQNEAQ (reference sequence). CDR3 protein: CASSLVLGPNEKLFF. In DNA form, the CDR3 reads TGTGCCAGCAGCTTAGTTTTGGGCCCTAATGAAAAACTGTTTTTT.

The chain links TRBV5-1 to TRBJ2-1; 12 bases align to TRBD2. CDR3 length: 15 amino acids. Germline V gene sequence: CDR1 SGHRS, CDR2 YFSETQ. Trimming removed 7 bases from V and 2 bases from J; junction bases left unmatched: 4. The DNA for the CDR3 is TGCGCCAGCGGCGGACTAGCGGGACCCTACAATGAGCAGTTCTTC. Translated, it gives CASGGLAGPYNEQFF.

This sequence joins TRBV6-1 and TRBJ1-1, with TRBD1 matching over 8 bases. CDR3 size: 15 residues. Per germline, CDR1 MNHNS and CDR2 SASEGT. The ends lost 4 bases at V and 4 bases at J; junction bases unmatched: 8. CDR3 nucleotide sequence: TGTGCCAGCAGTGCCCGGGACAGGAAGAGCACTGAAGCTTTCTTT. This codes for CASSARDRKSTEAFF.

The chain joins TRBV29-1 to TRBJ2-2, with D possibly being TRBD1 (6 bases). The CDR3 loop spans 15 amino acids. The ends were cut back, 7 bases at V and 6 bases at J, with 21 bases in the middle. The germline V gene has CDR1 SQVTM and CDR2 ANQGSEA. Written as DNA, the CDR3 is TGCAGCGAAAAAGGGCCAGGGGATCTATCCGGGGAGCTGTTTTTT. Its protein is CSEKGPGDLSGELFF.

Comments on this clone: One base away lies a much larger clone, so this may be a sequencing read error. This CDR3 is also generated by other DNA sequences in the sample. This chain connects TRBV5-1 to TRBJ2-5; the D is unclear. Trimming shortened V by 1 base and J by 4 bases, and 2 bases separated the two germline ends. This CDR3 has 11 residues. The germline gives CDR1 SGHRS, CDR2 YFSETQ. As DNA, the CDR3 is TGCGCCAGCAGCTTGAGAGAGACCCAGTACTTC. It is translated as CASSLRETQYF.

CDR3 region: CSVGSSNQPQHF. CDR3 nucleotide sequence: TGCAGCGTTGGATCTAGCAATCAGCCCCAGCATTTT. The chain links TRBV29-1 to TRBJ1-5, with D hard to call. CDR3 length: 12 residues. Trimming removed 4 bases at V and 0 bases at J, with 4 bases between. Germline V lookup: CDR1 SQVTM, CDR2 ANQGSEA.

This clone has only one observation. The V gene is TRBV2, the J gene TRBJ2-1; 7 positions match TRBD1. CDR1 SNHLY and CDR2 FYNNEI come from the germline V gene. Unmatched junction bases numbered 14, after V lost 11 bases and J lost 10 bases. There are 13 residues in the CDR3. The CDR3: CACGREKQGEQFF. The CDR3 nucleotides are TGTGCCTGCGGTAGGGAAAAACAGGGGGAGCAGTTCTTC.

This chain connects TRBV28 to TRBJ1-5; D gene uncertain. V was clipped by 5 bases and J by 0 bases, with 11 bases between them. The germline CDR1 and CDR2 sequences are MDHEN and SYDVKM. This CDR3 spans 15 amino acids. CDR3 nucleotide sequence: TGTGCCAGCAGTGGAGGGTTTCGTAGCAATCAGCCCCAGCATTTT. It specifies CASSGGFRSNQPQHF.

The chain carries TRBV6-5 and TRBJ2-1, with D perhaps TRBD1 or TRBD2 (5 bases each). V lost 1 base and J lost 5, with 9 bases in between. The germline gives CDR1 MNHEY, CDR2 SVGAGI. CDR3 length equals 14 residues. The CDR3 is CASSYWGPHNEQFF. CDR3 bases: TGTGCCAGCAGTTACTGGGGACCTCACAATGAGCAGTTCTTC.

This clone appeared once. This chain uses TRBV9 with TRBJ2-3, with 10 positions matching TRBD1. This CDR3 contains 13 residues. The junction had 7 bases not matched to a gene; V was cut back by 5 bases and J by 10 bases. CDR1 SGDLS and CDR2 YYNGEE come from the germline V gene. CDR3 region: CASSSTGGSAQYF. The CDR3 nucleotides read TGTGCCAGCAGTTCGACAGGGGGCTCGGCGCAGTATTTT.

The chain recombines TRBV5-4 with TRBJ1-2, with D unresolved. This CDR3 contains 14 residues. The V gene's germline CDR1 is SGHNT and CDR2 YYREEE (reference sequence). Between the trimmed V and J ends, which lost 0 bases and 6 bases, there was a span of 12 bases. The CDR3 loop is CASSLGYGINGYTF. The DNA of the CDR3 is TGTGCCAGCAGCTTGGGATACGGGATTAATGGCTACACCTTC. Using reference TRBV5-4 and TRBJ1-2 for the parts outside the CDR3, the full variable domain is ETGVTQSPTHLIKTRGQQVTLRCSSQSGHNTVSWYQQALGQGPQFIFQYYREEENGRGNFPPRFSGLQFPNYSSELNVNALELDDSALYLCASSLGYGINGYTFGSGTRLTVV.

With regard to this clone: Other nucleotide sequences from this sample produce the same CDR3. The CDR3 DNA follows: TGTGCCAGCTCACCCGGCGTTAACACTGAAGCTTTCTTT. Residues: CASSPGVNTEAFF. The genes are TRBV18 and TRBJ1-1; unclear D gene. This CDR3 is built from 13 residues. Trimming pared 3 bases from V and 2 bases from J, leaving 7 bases between. CDR1 KGHSH and CDR2 LQKENI come from the germline V gene. The whole variable domain, remainder taken from reference TRBV18 and TRBJ1-1, is NAGVMQNPRHLVRRRGQEARLRCSPMKGHSHVYWYRQLPEEGLKFMVYLQKENIIDESGMPKERFSAEFPKEGPSILRIQQVVRGDSAAYFCASSPGVNTEAFFGQGTRLTVV.

The chain joins TRBV11-2 to TRBJ2-7; 7 bases align to TRBD2. The germline gives CDR1 SGHAT, CDR2 FQNNGV. CDR3 length: 14 residues. V was pared by 10 bases and J by 7 bases, with 16 bases of the junction left unmatched. In DNA, the CDR3 is TGTGCCACTTCGTCCCGGGAGCGGGGTAGGGAGCAGTACTTC. It specifies CATSSRERGREQYF.

The V and J genes are TRBV27 and TRBJ2-7; the D gene could be TRBD1 or TRBD2 (5 bases each). V was clipped by 7 bases and J by 5 bases, with 18 bases between them. Germline CDR1 reads MNHEY; CDR2 reads SMNVEV (reference sequence). CDR3 length equals 14 residues. The CDR3 sequence is CASTKIGGRNEQYF. The CDR3, as DNA: TGTGCCAGCACCAAAATTGGGGGACGCAACGAGCAGTACTTC.

This chain connects TRBV14 to TRBJ2-7, with TRBD2 matching 8 bases. The CDR3 is made up of 14 amino acids. The germline gives CDR1 SGHDN, CDR2 FVKESK. The J segment lost 0 bases and the V segment lost 6 bases, leaving 4 bases of the junction unmatched. CDR3 residues: CASRPSGSSYEQYF. The CDR3 coding sequence is TGTGCCAGCAGACCCAGCGGGAGCTCCTACGAGCAGTACTTC.

The genes are TRBV6-1 and TRBJ2-5; possibly TRBD1 or TRBD2 for D (5 bases each). Between the trimmed V and J ends, which lost 0 bases and 5 bases, there was a span of 13 bases. The CDR3 covers 15 residues. Germline V lookup: CDR1 MNHNS, CDR2 SASEGT. The CDR3 bases are TGTGCCAGCAGTGAAGCGCGGTCTGGGACGGAGACCCAGTACTTC. Its translation is CASSEARSGTETQYF.

The rearrangement links TRBV7-8 to TRBJ2-1; the match to TRBD1 covers 9 bases. The CDR3 covers 15 residues. Germline V CDR1 and CDR2: SGHVS, FQNEAQ. The ends lost 6 bases at V and 6 bases at J; junction bases unmatched: 9. In DNA, the CDR3 is TGTGCCAGCAGTTTTAGGACAGGGGTAATCAATGAGCAGTTCTTC. Translated, it gives CASSFRTGVINEQFF.

The V call is TRBV11-3, the J call TRBJ2-1; 8 positions agree with TRBD2. Germline CDR1 is SGHNT and CDR2 is YENEEA. CDR3 length equals 15 residues. Trimming removed 3 bases from V and 9 bases from J; junction bases left unmatched: 10. The chain's CDR3 is CASSFDGGGLGEQFF. The CDR3 DNA reads TGTGCCAGCAGCTTTGACGGCGGGGGGTTGGGTGAGCAGTTCTTC.

The gene calls are TRBV18 and TRBJ2-1; D is unclear. This CDR3 has 13 residues. Trimming stripped 1 base from V and 8 bases from J, with 9 bases between. CDR1 and CDR2 (germline): KGHSH, LQKENI. The CDR3 region has the DNA TGTGCCAGCTCACCACGGCTGGCGCATGAGCAGTTCTTC. It codes for CASSPRLAHEQFF.

The chain employs TRBV6-5 and TRBJ2-7, with D uncertain. The CDR3 is 11 amino acids. Trimming took off 5 bases at V and 2 bases at J, with 4 bases between the two ends. Germline V gene sequence: CDR1 MNHEY, CDR2 SVGAGI. The CDR3 loop reads CASSDPYEQYF. In DNA form, the CDR3 reads TGTGCCAGCAGTGACCCCTACGAGCAGTACTTC.

This chain links TRBV5-1 with TRBJ2-1; TRBD1 agrees at 10 bases. Germline V lookup: CDR1 SGHRS, CDR2 YFSETQ. This CDR3 has 14 amino acids. V lost 4 bases to trimming and J lost 8 bases; unmatched junction nucleotides: 6. CDR3 bases: TGCGCCAGCAGCAGTCGGGACAGGGGACATGAGCAGTTCTTC. Translation: CASSSRDRGHEQFF.

This chain links TRBV19 with TRBJ2-1; TRBD1 is a possible D gene (5 bases). Deletions cut 10 bases from V and 3 bases from J, with 10 bases between. CDR3 size: 12 residues. Germline CDR1 is LNHDA and CDR2 is SQIVND (reference sequence). The chain's CDR3 is CATKGDYNEQFF. DNA of the CDR3: TGTGCCACCAAAGGGGACTACAATGAGCAGTTCTTC.

This chain links TRBV27 with TRBJ2-1, with TRBD2 identical over 9 bases. The trim removed 5 bases at V and 7 bases at J, leaving 12 bases unmatched. Germline V gene data show CDR1 as MNHEY and CDR2 as SMNVEV (reference sequence). This CDR3 is built from 16 residues. CDR3: CASSAQVAGVWNEQFF. DNA for the CDR3: TGTGCCAGCAGTGCCCAGGTAGCGGGAGTTTGGAATGAGCAGTTCTTC.

This sequence joins TRBV15 and TRBJ2-1; perhaps TRBD2 as D (6 bases). V was cut by 3 bases and J by 0 bases, with 15 bases left in between. The CDR3 has 17 amino acids. Per the germline V gene, CDR1 is LNHNV and CDR2 is YYDKDF (reference sequence). CDR3 in DNA: TGTGCCACCAGCAGTGGCTTGGGGGGACCCTCCTACAATGAGCAGTTCTTC. Protein: CATSSGLGGPSYNEQFF.